The T cell receptor (beta chain) under discussion was sequenced for a study of blood T cell repertoires in COVID-19 (dated by TCRdb to about 2020). With respect to the entire study: Samples from collaborators originated in the United States, Italy and Spain and spanned both the acute and convalescent phases of COVID-19. The dataset comprised deeply sampled blood TCRbeta repertoires from subjects exposed to, actively infected with, or recovered from COVID-19. The repertoires were made available in a free public database intended to serve as a resource for research on the immune response to SARS-CoV-2. The prospective study material was composed of cDNA or gDNA derived from T cells, B-cell-depleted T cells, or PBMCs. The sample metadata nearly always contained a de-identified subject ID, COVID-19 status, age in years and sex. Where available, HLA class I and class II types were obtained from metadata supplied by the sample provider rather than from assay-based typing. Samples came from the ongoing ImmuneRACE study (first 160 participants) plus 1,254 subjects from 6 global collaborators.

TCRbeta CDR3 regions were amplified from genomic DNA by means of the immunoSEQ Assay, a bias-controlled multiplex PCR. As for the authors' bioinformatics: The number of nucleated cells in each sample was estimated from the amplification of reference gene primers within the assay. To quantify the absolute abundance of each unique TCRbeta CDR3 rearrangement, sequence reads were collapsed and filtered. For each sample, productive Simpson clonality was calculated by taking the square root of Simpson's diversity index across productive rearrangements. Drawn from immuneACCESS, this table holds only the in-frame rearrangements with V and J called that TCRdb kept. Clones are partly lost; checked studies trace under half to an unresolved V gene and leave the rest unexplained. That table supplies the V and J calls and clone size; D and trimming were determined from the DNA. This sample gives about 140,000 clones in total; about four fifths of them show up just once. The ten biggest clones cover less than 9% of the sample.

One collaborating source in Seattle enrolled patients while the patients were actively infected and followed the patients over time throughout the course of disease. Each collaborating institution followed its own protocols to collect whole blood in K2EDTA tubes. For TCRbeta analysis, collaborators shipped samples as frozen whole blood, isolated PBMCs, or DNA extracted from either of those sample types. Regarding this clone: The target of this receptor is not known. No base quality values were provided; no much bigger clone lies one nucleotide off.

Paper-wide results and their limitations: Clinical and demographic metadata were provided uncurated, with the amount varying by source and participant.

Inclusive of the bounding cysteine and phenylalanine, the CDR3 is 14 residues long. The read is trimmed to its CDR3 DNA, 42 bases read in frame from base 1. Trimming costs V 3 bases and J 2 bases, and their ends lie 11 bases apart. CDR1 and CDR2 are read off the germline V gene as MDHEN and SYDVKM. The TCR was taken from a man aged 30 to 39 with COVID-19, enrolled during active disease. The source material was peripheral blood. The chain links TRBV28 with TRBJ2-7; perhaps TRBD2 is the D gene, with 7 bases matching. The DNA sequence reads TGTGCCAGCAGTTTGGGAGGGGGACCCTACGAGCAGTACTTC. The encoded protein is CASSLGGGPYEQYF. With the rest looked up from the reference TRBV28 and TRBJ2-7 genes rather than sequenced, the full variable domain is DVKVTQSSRYLVKRTGEKVFLECVQDMDHENMFWYRQDPGLGLRLIYFSYDVKMKEKGDIPEGYSVSREKKERFSLILESASTNQTSMYLCASSLGGGPYEQYFGPGTRLTVT.